This TCR beta chain was sequenced in a study of cytomegalovirus exposure and HLA in healthy donors. Regarding the study as a whole: Some V segments could not be told apart, so they were left out, TRBV6-2 and TRBV6-3 among them. For most TCR beta V segments, an earlier analysis put the productive rate at about 90% or about 30% of the time. Testing in vitro showed a few CMV-associated chains specific for CMV antigens.

The CDR3 runs to 13 residues. The ends were cut back, 5 bases at V and 3 bases at J, with 10 bases in the middle. CDR1 and CDR2 (germline): SGHAT, FQNNGV. This clone is a singleton in its sample. Its antigen is not identified. In the PCR, 60 Vbeta and 13 Jbeta primers were used. The data were produced by immunoSEQ multiplex PCR, yet TCRdb's version contains in-frame clones alone and is incomplete. The sample lists 200,000 to 250,000 clones, about three quarters occurring once. Sequencing input: PBMCs. V usage is TRBV11-2 and J usage is TRBJ1-1; a weak D match, TRBD1 (5 bases). The receptor was derived from an older woman in good health and CMV-seropositive. CDR3 in DNA: TGTGCCAGCAGCCCCGACAGATACACTGAAGCTTTCTTT. Translated: CASSPDRYTEAFF.